The present T cell receptor (beta chain) was sequenced within a study of identical twins. TCRdb ran MiXCR on the 5' RACE reads and lists one entry per CDR3 protein. The table has about 720,000 distinct CDR3 sequences, around 8.6% seen once. Everyone who gave samples was a healthy Caucasian. These data were also reused for a study on yellow fever vaccine responses in identical twins.

The sequence was obtained from a woman younger than 30 in good health. Sequencing was carried out using PBMCs.

Here the CDR3 reads CASSVAGTGSYEQYF. CDR3 in DNA: TGTGCCAGCAGCGTAGCCGGGACAGGCTCCTACGAGCAGTACTTC. The chain joins TRBV9 to TRBJ2-7, with 8 bases identical to TRBD1. Germline CDR1 and CDR2: SGDLS and YYNGEE. The CDR3 is 15 amino acids. Trimming at V came to 0 bases and at J to 0 bases, leaving 2 bases not matched to a gene.